A single sample is the source of the 20 T cell receptor beta chains below, sequenced in a study of T-cell memory formation after mild COVID-19 (dated by TCRdb to the early 2020s). Libraries were made using 5' RACE. Sequenced using an Illumina NovaSeq 6000. TCRdb took the public reads, trimmed them with fastp at Q25, ran MiXCR for clone calling and kept in-frame beta chains. Under each unique CDR3 protein, matching rows form one entry showing the most common genes and DNA. For this sample the table gives about 260,000 distinct CDR3 sequences, of which around 8% were detected only once. The ten largest clonotypes hold around a fifth of the sample. The specimen sequenced was PBMCs or a T cell subset sorted from them (not recorded which). The receptors shown here come from a man aged 18 to 35 who had mild COVID-19 (a few samples of this study predate the infection). The sample titles of this study are shuffled in the database, so cell type and time point are left out; the donor was told from shared clones.

This clonotype was counted ten times or more. This chain connects TRBV29-1 to TRBJ1-5; 10 bases match TRBD1. The ends lost 6 bases at V and 4 bases at J; junction bases unmatched: 3. The CDR3 is 13 residues long. Looked up from germline, CDR1 is SQVTM and CDR2 is ANQGSEA. The DNA for the CDR3 is TGCAGCGTGGGGGGACAGGGGAATCAGCCCCAGCATTTT. Its protein is CSVGGQGNQPQHF.

The gene calls are TRBV6-5 and TRBJ2-2; D unresolved. The CDR3 is 13 residues long. Germline V gives CDR1 MNHEY, CDR2 SVGAGI. V was cut by 6 bases and J by 8 bases, with 13 bases left in between. CDR3 sequence: CASRNQREGELFF. The CDR3 bases are TGTGCCAGCAGGAACCAGCGCGAGGGGGAGCTGTTTTTT.

V usage is TRBV6-2 or TRBV6-3 and J usage is TRBJ2-7; D assignment may be TRBD1 or TRBD2 (5 bases each). CDR3 length equals 17 residues. Germline V gene data show CDR1 as MNHEY and CDR2 as SVGEGT. Trimming shortened V by 8 bases and J by 2 bases, and 25 bases separated the two germline ends. Written as DNA, the CDR3 is TGTGCCAGCCCCTTGATAACCCTTGGCAGGGACGCCTACGAGCAGTACTTC. Residues: CASPLITLGRDAYEQYF.

Turning to this clonotype: Being one base from a much bigger clone, this may be a read error. This chain joins TRBV4-1 and TRBJ2-7; D gene uncertain. The germline V gene has CDR1 MGHRA and CDR2 YSYEKL. The CDR3 sequence is 14 residues long. The ends were cut back, 8 bases at V and 1 base at J, with 15 bases in the middle. CDR3 coding DNA: TGCGCCAGCCGTAAGTATGGCCCTTCCTACGAGCAGTACTTC. Translating gives CASRKYGPSYEQYF.

This clonotype was found many times. V usage is TRBV24-1 and J usage is TRBJ2-3; D is ambiguous. Germline V CDR1 and CDR2: KGHDR, SFDVKD. With 4 bases removed from V and 3 bases from J, the gap between germline ends came to 13 bases. The CDR3 sequence is 15 residues long. This CDR3 is CATSDHGTGTDTQYF. Written as DNA, the CDR3 is TGTGCCACCAGTGACCACGGAACCGGGACAGATACGCAGTATTTT.

This clonotype was found a few times. The chain employs TRBV6-2 or TRBV6-3 and TRBJ1-1; D remains ambiguous. Germline V gives CDR1 MNHEY, CDR2 SVGEGT. The CDR3 extends over 15 amino acids. The V and J ends lost 2 bases and 1 base respectively, with 11 bases between them. The CDR3 protein is CASSYEVFRNTEAFF. CDR3 sequence (DNA): TGTGCCAGCAGTTACGAGGTGTTTCGGAACACTGAAGCTTTCTTT.

This clonotype came up a few times. The gene calls are TRBV10-3 and TRBJ2-7, with TRBD2 identical over 11 bases. V dropped 11 bases and J dropped 3; count of bases not matched to a gene: 3. The CDR3 is made up of 12 amino acids. The germline gives CDR1 ENHRY, CDR2 SYGVKD. In DNA, the CDR3 is TGTGCCGCGGGACTAGCGGTCTACGAGCAGTACTTC. This sequence encodes CAAGLAVYEQYF.

The table lists this clonotype with many counts. This chain connects TRBV5-1 to TRBJ2-5, with D tentatively TRBD2 (6 bases). This CDR3 spans 14 amino acids. V was cut by 4 bases and J by 1 base, with 11 bases left in between. Germline lookup yields CDR1 SGHRS and CDR2 YFSETQ. CDR3 DNA sequence: TGCGCCAGCAGCCTGGGACTTGGCCAAGAGACCCAGTACTTC. This translates into CASSLGLGQETQYF.

This clonotype was counted only a few times. This chain links TRBV11-2 with TRBJ1-1; D ambiguous. Germline V gives CDR1 SGHAT, CDR2 FQNNGV. This CDR3 contains 13 residues. Trimming cost V 0 bases and J 6 bases, with 8 bases left between them. As DNA, the CDR3 is TGTGCCAGCAGCTTAGATCTAAGTGCTGAAGCTTTCTTT. Its protein product is CASSLDLSAEAFF.

V is TRBV12-3 or TRBV12-4 and J is TRBJ2-2; the match to TRBD2 covers 11 bases. The CDR3 is 15 residues long. The J segment lost 1 base and the V segment lost 6 bases, leaving 1 base of the junction unmatched. The CDR3 DNA reads TGTGCCAGCAGAACTAGCGGGGGGAACACCGGGGAGCTGTTTTTT. This codes for CASRTSGGNTGELFF.

In its sample, this clonotype was seen many times. The CDR3 DNA reads TGTGCCAGCAGTTTCCCGGACAGGGGAGAGACCCAGTACTTC. Translation: CASSFPDRGETQYF. This chain joins TRBV12-3 or TRBV12-4 and TRBJ2-5; TRBD1 matches at 9 bases. This CDR3 comprises 14 residues. Trimming removed 3 bases from V and 4 bases from J; junction bases left unmatched: 3.

Details on this clonotype: Its ends do not fully match the called genes, so a read error is possible. The chain is built from TRBV7-6 and TRBJ2-2; D tentatively fits TRBD1 or TRBD2 (7 bases each). This CDR3 contains 14 residues. The germline V gene encodes CDR1 SGHVS and CDR2 FNYEAQ. CDR3 residues: CAGRGGGNTGELFF. As DNA, the CDR3 is TGTGCCGGCAGGGGAGGGGGCAACACCGGGGAGCTGTTTTTT.

This clonotype was seen only a few times. J is TRBJ2-7 and V is TRBV18; D gene uncertain. The germline V and J ends were trimmed by 5 bases and 5 bases, with 16 bases remaining between them. The CDR3 extends over 14 amino acids. CDR1 KGHSH and CDR2 LQKENI come from the germline V gene. CDR3 bases: TGTGCCAGCTCAATCCTGGGGTCATCCCACGAGCAGTACTTC. Its protein product is CASSILGSSHEQYF.

The CDR3 region is CASSFNRGAGELFF. The CDR3 DNA reads as TGTGCCAGCAGCTTCAACCGGGGCGCCGGGGAGCTGTTTTTT. The V and J genes are TRBV7-9 and TRBJ2-2, with D possibly being TRBD1 or TRBD2 (5 bases each). The length of the CDR3 is 14 residues. The V and J ends lost 3 bases and 6 bases respectively, with 11 bases between them. Germline V lookup: CDR1 SEHNR, CDR2 FQNEAQ (reference sequence).

The chain combines TRBV2 with TRBJ2-7; either TRBD1 or TRBD2 may fit D (6 bases each). The CDR3 is 13 amino acids. Trimming cost V 3 bases and J 2 bases, with 8 bases left between them. Per germline, CDR1 SNHLY and CDR2 FYNNEI. The CDR3 DNA is TGTGCCAGCAGTGAGGGGGGCCCCTACGAGCAGTACGTC. Its protein product is CASSEGGPYEQYV.

This clonotype was counted many times. This rearrangement joins TRBV6-2 or TRBV6-3 to TRBJ1-1; perhaps TRBD1 as D (6 bases). The CDR3 is 14 amino acids. With 8 bases removed from V and 3 bases from J, the gap between germline ends came to 16 bases. The germline CDR1 and CDR2 sequences are MNHEY and SVGEGT. CDR3 residues: CASQTGFPDTEAFF. CDR3 bases: TGTGCCAGCCAAACAGGGTTTCCGGACACTGAAGCTTTCTTT.

V gene TRBV5-6 combines with J gene TRBJ2-3; TRBD1 is a possible D gene (6 bases). Germline lookup yields CDR1 SGHDT and CDR2 YYEEEE. Between the trimmed V and J ends, which lost 4 bases and 0 bases, there was a span of 12 bases. The CDR3 has 15 amino acids. The CDR3 loop reads CASSTGQFSTDTQYF. The CDR3, as DNA: TGTGCCAGCAGCACTGGACAGTTCAGCACAGATACGCAGTATTTT.

The rearrangement links TRBV29-1 to TRBJ1-3; tentatively, D is TRBD1 (5 bases). The CDR3 runs to 13 residues. Germline CDR1 SQVTM, CDR2 ANQGSEA. Trimming removed 3 bases at V and 4 bases at J, with 10 bases between. The DNA of the CDR3 is TGCAGCGTTGAGATCGGGGCCGGAAACACCATATATTTT. Its translation: CSVEIGAGNTIYF.

This clonotype occurred a few times. The chain carries TRBV7-8 and TRBJ1-6, with D possibly TRBD1 on 6 matching bases. The V gene lost 5 bases and the J gene lost 7 bases, with 21 bases spanning the gap. The CDR3 runs to 17 residues. Germline CDR1 is SGHVS and CDR2 is FQNEAQ. For the CDR3, the DNA is TGTGCCAGCAGCCAAAATCAGGGGAGAGGTCTGAATTCACCCCTCCACTTT. As protein: CASSQNQGRGLNSPLHF.

The rearrangement uses TRBV12-3 or TRBV12-4 and TRBJ1-1; 10 bases fit TRBD1. This CDR3 region has 14 residues. Trimming removed 5 bases from V and 4 bases from J; junction bases left unmatched: 4. CDR3: CASSRRDRGTEAFF. CDR3 bases: TGTGCCAGCAGTCGCCGGGACAGGGGCACTGAAGCTTTCTTT.